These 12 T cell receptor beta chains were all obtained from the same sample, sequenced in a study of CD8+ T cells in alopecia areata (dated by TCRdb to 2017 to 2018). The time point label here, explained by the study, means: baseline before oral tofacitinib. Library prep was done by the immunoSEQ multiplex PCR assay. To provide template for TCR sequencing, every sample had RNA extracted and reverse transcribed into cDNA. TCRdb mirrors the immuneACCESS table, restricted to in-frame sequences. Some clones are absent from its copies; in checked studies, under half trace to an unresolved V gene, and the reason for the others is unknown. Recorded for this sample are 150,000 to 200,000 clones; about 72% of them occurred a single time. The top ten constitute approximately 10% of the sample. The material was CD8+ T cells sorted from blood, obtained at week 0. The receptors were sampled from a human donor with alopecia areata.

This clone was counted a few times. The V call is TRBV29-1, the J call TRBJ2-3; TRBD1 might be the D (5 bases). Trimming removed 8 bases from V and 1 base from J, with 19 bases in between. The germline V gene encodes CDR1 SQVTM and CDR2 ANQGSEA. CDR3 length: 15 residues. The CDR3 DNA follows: TGCAGCTCACTCCCGGGTCAGGGCGGCACAGATACGCAGTATTTT. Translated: CSSLPGQGGTDTQYF.

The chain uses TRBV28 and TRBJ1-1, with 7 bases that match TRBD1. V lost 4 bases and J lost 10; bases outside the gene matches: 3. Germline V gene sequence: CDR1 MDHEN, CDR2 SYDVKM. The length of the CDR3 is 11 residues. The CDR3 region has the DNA TGTGCCAGCAGTTCGTACAGGGGAGCTTTCTTT. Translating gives CASSSYRGAFF.

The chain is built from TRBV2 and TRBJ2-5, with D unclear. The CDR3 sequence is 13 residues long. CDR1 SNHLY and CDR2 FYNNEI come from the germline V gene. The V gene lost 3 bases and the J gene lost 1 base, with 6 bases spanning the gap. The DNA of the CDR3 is TGTGCCAGCAGTGATGAGGCCCAAGAGACCCAGTACTTC. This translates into CASSDEAQETQYF.

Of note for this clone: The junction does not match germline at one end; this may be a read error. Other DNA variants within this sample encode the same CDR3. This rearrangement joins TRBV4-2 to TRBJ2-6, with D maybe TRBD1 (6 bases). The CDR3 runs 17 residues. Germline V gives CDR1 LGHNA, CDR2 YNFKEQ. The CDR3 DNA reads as TGTGCCAGCAGCGTAGCACAGGGAGACTCTGGGGCCAACGTACTGACTTTC. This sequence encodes CASSVAQGDSGANVLTF.

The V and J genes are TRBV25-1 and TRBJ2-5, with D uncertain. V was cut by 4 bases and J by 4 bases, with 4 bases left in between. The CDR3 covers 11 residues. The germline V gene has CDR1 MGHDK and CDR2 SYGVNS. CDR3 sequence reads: CASSVLETQYF. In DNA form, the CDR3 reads TGTGCCAGCAGTGTATTAGAGACCCAGTACTTC.

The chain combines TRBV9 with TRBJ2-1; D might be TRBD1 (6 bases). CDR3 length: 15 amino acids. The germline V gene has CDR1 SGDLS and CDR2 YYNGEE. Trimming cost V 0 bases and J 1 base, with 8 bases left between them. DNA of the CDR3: TGTGCCAGCAGCGTAGGGACAGCGTCCTACAATGAGCAGTTCTTC. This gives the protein CASSVGTASYNEQFF. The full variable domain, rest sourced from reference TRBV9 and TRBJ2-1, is DSGVTQTPKHLITATGQRVTLRCSPRSGDLSVYWYQQSLDQGLQFLIQYYNGEERAKGNILERFSAQQFPDLHSELNLSSLELGDSALYFCASSVGTASYNEQFFGPGTRLTVL.

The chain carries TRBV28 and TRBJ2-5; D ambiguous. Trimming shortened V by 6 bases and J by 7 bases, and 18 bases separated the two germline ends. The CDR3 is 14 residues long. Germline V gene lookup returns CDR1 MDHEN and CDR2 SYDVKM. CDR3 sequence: CASRAKGWMGTQYF. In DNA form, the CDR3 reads TGTGCCAGCAGAGCGAAGGGTTGGATGGGGACCCAGTACTTC.

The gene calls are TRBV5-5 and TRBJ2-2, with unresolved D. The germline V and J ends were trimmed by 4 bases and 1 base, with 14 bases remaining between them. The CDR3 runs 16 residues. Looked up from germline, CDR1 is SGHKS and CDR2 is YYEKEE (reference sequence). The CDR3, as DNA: TGTGCCAGCAGCCCGGACGGACGGCTGAACACCGGGGAGCTGTTTTTT. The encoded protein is CASSPDGRLNTGELFF.

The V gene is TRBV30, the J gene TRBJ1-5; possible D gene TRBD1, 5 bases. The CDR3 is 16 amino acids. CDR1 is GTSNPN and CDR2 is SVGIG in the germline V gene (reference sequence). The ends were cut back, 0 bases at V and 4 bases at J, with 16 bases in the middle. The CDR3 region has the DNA TGTGCCTGGAGTGTATCCGCCGGGACTCTAAATCAGCCCCAGCATTTT. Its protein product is CAWSVSAGTLNQPQHF.

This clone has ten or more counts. CDR3 sequence (DNA): TGTGCCAGTAGTTATGGGGATCAGCCCCAGCATTTT. It encodes CASSYGDQPQHF. This chain uses TRBV19 with TRBJ1-5, with D uncertain. Trimming removed 5 bases from V and 5 bases from J, with 7 bases in between. CDR1 and CDR2 from the germline V gene are LNHDA and SQIVND (reference sequence). The CDR3 is 12 amino acids.

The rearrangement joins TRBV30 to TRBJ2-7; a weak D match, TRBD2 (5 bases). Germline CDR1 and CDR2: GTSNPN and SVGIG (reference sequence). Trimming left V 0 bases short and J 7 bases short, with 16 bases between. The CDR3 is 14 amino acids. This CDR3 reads CAWSVSGWGSEQYF. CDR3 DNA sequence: TGTGCCTGGAGTGTATCGGGGTGGGGATCGGAGCAGTACTTC.

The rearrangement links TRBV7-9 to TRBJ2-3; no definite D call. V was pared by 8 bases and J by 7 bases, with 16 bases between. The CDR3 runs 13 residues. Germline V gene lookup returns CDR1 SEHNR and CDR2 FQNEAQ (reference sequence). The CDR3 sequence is CASAGVLRNTQYF. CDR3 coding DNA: TGTGCCAGCGCTGGAGTCCTAAGAAATACGCAGTATTTT.